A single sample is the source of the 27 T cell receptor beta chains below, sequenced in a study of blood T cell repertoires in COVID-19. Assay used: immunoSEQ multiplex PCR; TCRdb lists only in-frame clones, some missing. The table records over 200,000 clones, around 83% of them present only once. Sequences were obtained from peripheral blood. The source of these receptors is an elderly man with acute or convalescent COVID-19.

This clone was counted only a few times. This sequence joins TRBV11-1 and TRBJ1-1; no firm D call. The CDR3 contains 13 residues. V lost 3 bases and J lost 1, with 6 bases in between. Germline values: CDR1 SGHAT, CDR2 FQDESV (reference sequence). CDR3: CASSFSENTEAFF. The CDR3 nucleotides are TGTGCCAGCAGCTTCAGTGAGAACACTGAAGCTTTCTTT.

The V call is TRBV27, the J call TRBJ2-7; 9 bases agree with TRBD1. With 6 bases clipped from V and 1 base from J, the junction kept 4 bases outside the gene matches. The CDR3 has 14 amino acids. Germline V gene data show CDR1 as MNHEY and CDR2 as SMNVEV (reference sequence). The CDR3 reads CASRKQGASYEQYF. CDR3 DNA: TGTGCCAGCAGAAAACAGGGGGCTTCCTACGAGCAGTACTTC.

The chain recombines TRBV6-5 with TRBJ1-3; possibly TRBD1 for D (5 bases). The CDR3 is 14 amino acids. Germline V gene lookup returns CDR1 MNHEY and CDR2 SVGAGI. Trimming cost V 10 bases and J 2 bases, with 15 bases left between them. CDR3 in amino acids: CATQGRATGNTIYF. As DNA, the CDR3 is TGTGCCACCCAGGGTAGGGCCACTGGAAACACCATATATTTT.

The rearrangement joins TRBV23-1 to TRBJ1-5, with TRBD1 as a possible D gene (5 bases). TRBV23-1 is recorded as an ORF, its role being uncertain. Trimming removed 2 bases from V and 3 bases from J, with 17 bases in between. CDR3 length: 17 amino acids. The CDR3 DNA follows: TGCGCCAGCAGTCAACACCCGACCGCGGGGACCAATCAGCCCCAGCATTTT. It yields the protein CASSQHPTAGTNQPQHF.

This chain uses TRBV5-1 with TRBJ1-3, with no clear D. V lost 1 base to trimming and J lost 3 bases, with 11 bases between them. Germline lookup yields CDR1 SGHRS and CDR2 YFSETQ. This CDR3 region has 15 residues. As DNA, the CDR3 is TGCGCCAGCAGCTTGCTCGGGGAGAGTGGAAACACCATATATTTT. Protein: CASSLLGESGNTIYF.

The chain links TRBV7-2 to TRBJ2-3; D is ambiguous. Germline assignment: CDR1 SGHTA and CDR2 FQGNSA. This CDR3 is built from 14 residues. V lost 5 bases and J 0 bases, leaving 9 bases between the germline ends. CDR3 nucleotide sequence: TGTGCCAGCAGCCCCCTAACTAGCACAGATACGCAGTATTTT. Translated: CASSPLTSTDTQYF. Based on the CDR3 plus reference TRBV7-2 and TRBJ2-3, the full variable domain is GAGVSQSPSNKVTEKGKDVELRCDPISGHTALYWYRQSLGQGLEFLIYFQGNSAPDKSGLPSDRFSAERTGGSVSTLTIQRTQQEDSAVYLCASSPLTSTDTQYFGPGTRLTVL.

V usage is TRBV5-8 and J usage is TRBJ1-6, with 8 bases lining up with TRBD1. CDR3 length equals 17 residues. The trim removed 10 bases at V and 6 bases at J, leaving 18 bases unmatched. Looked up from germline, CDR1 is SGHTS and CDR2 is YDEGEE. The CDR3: CAETGASPVLSNSPLHF. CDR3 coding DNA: TGTGCCGAGACAGGGGCCTCACCTGTCCTCTCTAATTCACCCCTCCACTTT.

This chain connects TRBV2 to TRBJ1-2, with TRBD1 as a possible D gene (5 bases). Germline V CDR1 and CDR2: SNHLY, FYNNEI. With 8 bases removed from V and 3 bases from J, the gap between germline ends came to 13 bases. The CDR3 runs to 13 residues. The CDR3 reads CASSRARDYGYTF. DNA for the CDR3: TGTGCCAGCTCCCGGGCCAGGGACTATGGCTACACCTTC.

The CDR3 spells CASSHPGLAGVNEQFF. The CDR3 coding sequence is TGCGCCAGCAGCCACCCCGGACTAGCGGGAGTGAATGAGCAGTTCTTC. The J gene is TRBJ2-1, the V gene TRBV4-1; 13 bases are a match to TRBD2. J lost 7 bases, V lost 3 bases, and 6 bases had no gene match. Germline V CDR1 and CDR2: MGHRA, YSYEKL. The CDR3 covers 16 residues.

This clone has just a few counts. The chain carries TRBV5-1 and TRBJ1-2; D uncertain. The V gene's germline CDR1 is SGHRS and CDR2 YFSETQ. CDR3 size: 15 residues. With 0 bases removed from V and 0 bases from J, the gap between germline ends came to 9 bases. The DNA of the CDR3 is TGCGCCAGCAGCTTGGACCGGGAGACTAACTATGGCTACACCTTC. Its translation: CASSLDRETNYGYTF.

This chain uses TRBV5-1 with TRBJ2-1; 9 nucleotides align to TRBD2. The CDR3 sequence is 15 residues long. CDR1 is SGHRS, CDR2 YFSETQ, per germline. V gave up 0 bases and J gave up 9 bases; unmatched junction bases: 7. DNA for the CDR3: TGCGCCAGCAGCTTGGGCGGGGGGGACATGGGTGAGCAGTTCTTC. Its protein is CASSLGGGDMGEQFF.

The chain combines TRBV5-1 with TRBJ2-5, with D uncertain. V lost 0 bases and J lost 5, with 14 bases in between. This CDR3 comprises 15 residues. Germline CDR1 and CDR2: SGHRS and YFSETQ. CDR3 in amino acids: CASSLATSRSETQYF. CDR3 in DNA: TGCGCCAGCAGCTTGGCCACTTCCAGGTCCGAGACCCAGTACTTC.

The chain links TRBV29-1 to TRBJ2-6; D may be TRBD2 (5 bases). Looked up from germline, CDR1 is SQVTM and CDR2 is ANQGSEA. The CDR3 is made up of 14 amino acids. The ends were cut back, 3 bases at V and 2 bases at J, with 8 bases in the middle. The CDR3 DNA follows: TGCAGCGTTGACCCGGGAACTGGGGCCAACGTCCTGACTTTC. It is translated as CSVDPGTGANVLTF.

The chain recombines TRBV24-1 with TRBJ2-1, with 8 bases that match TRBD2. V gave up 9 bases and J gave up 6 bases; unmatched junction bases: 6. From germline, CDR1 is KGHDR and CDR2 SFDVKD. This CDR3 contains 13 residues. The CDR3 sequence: CATSPGLVNEQFF. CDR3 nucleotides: TGTGCCACCTCCCCGGGACTAGTCAATGAGCAGTTCTTC.

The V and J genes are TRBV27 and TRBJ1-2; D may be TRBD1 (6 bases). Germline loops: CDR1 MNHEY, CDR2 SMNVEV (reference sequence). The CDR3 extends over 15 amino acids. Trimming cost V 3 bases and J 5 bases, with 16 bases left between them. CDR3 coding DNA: TGTGCCAGCAGTTTGGGACCCGGACAGATATATGGCTACACCTTC. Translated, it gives CASSLGPGQIYGYTF.

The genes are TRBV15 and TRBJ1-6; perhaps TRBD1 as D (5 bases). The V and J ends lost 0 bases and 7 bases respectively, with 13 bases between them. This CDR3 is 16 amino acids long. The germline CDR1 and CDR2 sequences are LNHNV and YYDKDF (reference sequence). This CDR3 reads CATSREMGGRNSPLHF. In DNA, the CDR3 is TGTGCCACCAGCAGAGAGATGGGGGGAAGGAATTCACCCCTCCACTTT.

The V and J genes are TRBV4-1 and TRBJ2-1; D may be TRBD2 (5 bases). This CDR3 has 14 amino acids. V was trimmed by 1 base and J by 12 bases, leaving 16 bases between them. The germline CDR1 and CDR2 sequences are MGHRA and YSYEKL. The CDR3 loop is CASSQGRSSRGQFF. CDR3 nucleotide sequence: TGCGCCAGCAGCCAAGGCAGATCCAGTCGGGGGCAGTTCTTC.

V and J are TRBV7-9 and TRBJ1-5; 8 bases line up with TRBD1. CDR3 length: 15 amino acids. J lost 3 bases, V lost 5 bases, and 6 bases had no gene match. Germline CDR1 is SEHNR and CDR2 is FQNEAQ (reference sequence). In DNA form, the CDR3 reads TGTGCCAGCAGCCAGGGACAGGTCTTCAATCAGCCCCAGCATTTT. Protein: CASSQGQVFNQPQHF.

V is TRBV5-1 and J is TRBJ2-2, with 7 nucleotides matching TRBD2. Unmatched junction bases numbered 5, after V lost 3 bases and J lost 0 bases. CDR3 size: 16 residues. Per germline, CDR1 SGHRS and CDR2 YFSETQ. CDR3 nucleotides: TGCGCCAGCAGCTGGGGTGGGACTACGAACACCGGGGAGCTGTTTTTT. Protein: CASSWGGTTNTGELFF.

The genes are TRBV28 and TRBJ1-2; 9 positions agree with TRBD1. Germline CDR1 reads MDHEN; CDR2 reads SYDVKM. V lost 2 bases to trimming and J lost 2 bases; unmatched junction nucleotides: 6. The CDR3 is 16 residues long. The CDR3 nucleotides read TGTGCCAGCAGTTTAACAGGGGACAGGGAGAACTATGGCTACACCTTC. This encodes CASSLTGDRENYGYTF.

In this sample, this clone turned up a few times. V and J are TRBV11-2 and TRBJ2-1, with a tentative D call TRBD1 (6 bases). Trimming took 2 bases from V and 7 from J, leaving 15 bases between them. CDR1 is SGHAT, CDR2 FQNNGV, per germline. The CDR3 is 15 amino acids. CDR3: CASSLNIGGSNEQFF. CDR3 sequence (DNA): TGTGCCAGCAGCTTAAATATAGGGGGTTCTAATGAGCAGTTCTTC.

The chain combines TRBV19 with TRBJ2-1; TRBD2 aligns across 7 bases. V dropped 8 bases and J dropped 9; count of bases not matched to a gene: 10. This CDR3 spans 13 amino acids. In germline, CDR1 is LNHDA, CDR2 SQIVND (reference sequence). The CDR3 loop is CASSSGGGSEQFF. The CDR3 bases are TGTGCCAGTTCCTCGGGCGGGGGAAGTGAGCAGTTCTTC.

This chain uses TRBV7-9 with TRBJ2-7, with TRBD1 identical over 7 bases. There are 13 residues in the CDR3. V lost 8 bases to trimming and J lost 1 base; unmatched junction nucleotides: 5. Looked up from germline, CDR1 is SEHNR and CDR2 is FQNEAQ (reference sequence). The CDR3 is CASGPGQSYEQYF. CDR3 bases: TGTGCCAGCGGACCGGGACAGTCCTACGAGCAGTACTTC.

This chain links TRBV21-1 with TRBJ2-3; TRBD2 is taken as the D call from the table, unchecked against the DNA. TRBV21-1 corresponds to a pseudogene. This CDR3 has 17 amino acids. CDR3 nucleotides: TGTGCCAGCAGCAAAGGAGGGGGGGCAGTAAGCACAGATACGCAGTATTTT. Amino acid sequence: CASSKGGGAVSTDTQYF.

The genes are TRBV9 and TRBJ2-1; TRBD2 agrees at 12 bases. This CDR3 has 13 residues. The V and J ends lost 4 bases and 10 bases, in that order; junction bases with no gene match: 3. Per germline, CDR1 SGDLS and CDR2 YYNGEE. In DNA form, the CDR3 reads TGTGCCAGCAGCTTCGGACTAGCGGGGGAGCAGTTCTTC. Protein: CASSFGLAGEQFF.

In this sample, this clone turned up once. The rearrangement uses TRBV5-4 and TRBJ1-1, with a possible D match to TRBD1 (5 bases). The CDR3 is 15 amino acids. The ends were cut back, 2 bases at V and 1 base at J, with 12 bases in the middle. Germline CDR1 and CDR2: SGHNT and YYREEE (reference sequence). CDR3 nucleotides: TGTGCCAGCAGCTTTCGGACACCATCGAACACTGAAGCTTTCTTT. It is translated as CASSFRTPSNTEAFF.

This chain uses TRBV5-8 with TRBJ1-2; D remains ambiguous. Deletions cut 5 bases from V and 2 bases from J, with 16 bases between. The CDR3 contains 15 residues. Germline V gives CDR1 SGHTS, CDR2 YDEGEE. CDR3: CASRKSRNLNYGYTF. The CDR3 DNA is TGTGCCAGCAGAAAATCCAGGAACCTCAACTATGGCTACACCTTC.